This is a list of T cell receptor beta chains from one sample in a study of blood T cell repertoires in COVID-19. The protocol was immunoSEQ multiplex PCR, while the TCRdb copy is restricted to in-frame clones and leaves out a portion. In the table there are about 190,000 clones, 80% to 85% of which are singletons. Sequenced material: peripheral blood. These receptor sequences come from a woman aged 40 to 50 with acute or convalescent COVID-19. CDR3s include the opening cysteine and the closing phenylalanine or tryptophan. Each record gives: clone size, V gene, CDR3 length, J gene, D gene, CDR3 protein, CDR3 DNA. A D gene is named only where the DNA matches it firmly. The size of a clone is reported for some rows only, either as once, few or many, or as a class for expanded clones.

.,TRBV27,14,TRBJ1-6,.,CASSPGVGNSPLHF,TGTGCCAGCAGCCCCGGGGTGGGGAATTCACCCCTCCACTTT
.,TRBV9,16,TRBJ2-3,TRBD1,CASSATGQAITDTQYF,TGTGCCAGCAGCGCCACCGGACAGGCCATCACAGATACGCAGTATTTT
.,TRBV5-1,16,TRBJ2-3,.,CASSLTGQPSTDTQYF,TGCGCCAGCAGCTTGACAGGACAACCAAGCACAGATACGCAGTATTTT
.,TRBV5-6,12,TRBJ1-1,.,CASNSVTMTAFF,TGTGCCAGCAACTCGGTGACTATGACTGCTTTCTTT
few,TRBV28,16,TRBJ1-5,.,CASSPNRALGNQPQHF,TGTGCCAGCAGTCCCAACAGGGCTTTGGGCAATCAGCCCCAGCATTTT
.,TRBV7-9,13,TRBJ1-2,.,CASSALGPYGYTF,TGTGCCAGCAGCGCCCTAGGTCCCTATGGCTACACCTTC
.,TRBV2,14,TRBJ1-4,TRBD1,CASRTDRGSEKLFF,TGTGCCAGCAGAACGGACAGGGGGTCAGAAAAACTGTTTTTT
few,TRBV30,13,TRBJ1-1,.,CAWVETAGLEAFF,TGTGCCTGGGTGGAGACAGCCGGATTGGAAGCTTTCTTT
.,TRBV4-1,18,TRBJ2-2,TRBD2,CASSHGTSHLLNTGELFF,TGCGCCAGCAGCCACGGGACTAGCCATTTGTTGAACACCGGGGAGCTGTTTTTT
.,TRBV18,15,TRBJ1-5,.,CASSPAGTSNQPQHF,TGTGCCAGCTCTCCAGCGGGGACGAGCAATCAGCCCCAGCATTTT
many,TRBV5-5,15,TRBJ1-5,.,CASSQLPGSNQPQHF,TGTGCCAGCAGCCAGCTCCCGGGGAGCAATCAGCCCCAGCATTTT
.,TRBV19,14,TRBJ1-1,.,CASSILGANTEAFF,TGTGCCAGTAGTATTCTGGGGGCGAACACTGAAGCTTTCTTT
.,TRBV18,16,TRBJ1-1,TRBD1,CASSPLIPGQGTEAFF,TGTGCCAGCTCACCACTTATACCGGGACAGGGGACTGAAGCTTTCTTT
.,TRBV29-1,14,TRBJ2-7,TRBD2,CSVVRGERGYEQYF,TGCAGCGTTGTCCGCGGAGAGCGGGGCTACGAGCAGTACTTC
.,TRBV6-5,15,TRBJ1-1,TRBD1,CASSYLQGSLTEAFF,TGTGCCAGCAGTTACTTACAGGGGAGTTTAACTGAAGCTTTCTTT
.,TRBV9,15,TRBJ2-7,.,CASSVALGSSYEQYF,TGTGCCAGCAGCGTAGCCCTAGGGAGCTCCTACGAGCAGTACTTC
.,TRBV3-1/TRBV3-2,16,TRBJ2-3,.,CASSPALREYTDTQYF,TGTGCCAGCAGCCCCGCATTGCGGGAATACACAGATACGCAGTATTTT
once,TRBV28,15,TRBJ2-2,TRBD2,CASITSGANTGELFF,TGTGCCAGCATTACTAGCGGGGCGAACACCGGGGAGCTGTTTTTT
.,TRBV7-9,16,TRBJ2-3,TRBD2,CASSPRLAGGVGTQYF,TGTGCCAGCAGCCCGCGACTAGCGGGGGGGGTGGGTACGCAGTATTTT
.,TRBV28,16,TRBJ1-5,.,CASSLQGSGSNQPQHF,TGTGCCAGCAGTTTACAGGGAAGTGGGAGCAATCAGCCCCAGCATTTT
.,TRBV6-5,13,TRBJ1-2,.,CASSYSGVGGTTF,TGTGCCAGCAGTTACTCGGGAGTGGGCGGAACAACCTTC
few,TRBV28,17,TRBJ2-3,TRBD1,CASSLVRGRSSTDTQYF,TGTGCCAGCAGCCTGGTCAGGGGGCGTTCTAGCACAGATACGCAGTATTTT
.,TRBV7-9,18,TRBJ1-2,TRBD1,CASSTLTGGFPLGYGYTF,TGTGCCAGCAGCACCTTAACAGGGGGCTTTCCTCTTGGCTATGGCTACACCTTC
few,TRBV5-6,16,TRBJ2-5,.,CASSWVQSLAEETQYF,TGTGCCAGCAGCTGGGTCCAATCGTTGGCGGAAGAGACCCAGTACTTC
once,TRBV6-5,16,TRBJ2-3,.,CASSYSIQRVMDTQYF,TGTGCCAGCAGTTACTCGATCCAGCGGGTGATGGATACGCAGTATTTT
.,TRBV24-1,12,TRBJ2-1,.,CATSDYGLKQFF,TGTGCCACCAGTGATTACGGACTAAAGCAGTTCTTC
.,TRBV9,15,TRBJ2-3,TRBD2,CASSVVAGYADTQYF,TGTGCCAGCAGCGTAGTAGCGGGGTATGCGGATACGCAGTATTTT
.,TRBV6-5,15,TRBJ1-6,.,CASKEASSYNSPLHF,TGTGCCAGCAAGGAGGCCAGCTCCTATAATTCACCCCTCCACTTT
once,TRBV28,21,TRBJ2-4,TRBD2,CASIYTNFRTSGSSGIGIQYF,TGTGCCAGCATATATACAAACTTCCGGACTAGCGGGAGTTCCGGTATAGGCATTCAGTACTTC
.,TRBV5-5,14,TRBJ2-1,.,CASSLWGQYNEQFF,TGTGCCAGCAGCTTGTGGGGGCAGTACAATGAGCAGTTCTTC
once,TRBV5-1,14,TRBJ2-5,.,CASSSLATQETQYF,TGCGCCAGCAGCTCCCTAGCTACACAAGAGACCCAGTACTTC
.,TRBV7-9,15,TRBJ2-3,TRBD2,CASSLTGGKADTQYF,TGTGCCAGCAGCTTAACGGGGGGGAAGGCAGATACGCAGTATTTT
.,TRBV9,17,TRBJ2-2,TRBD2,CASSVKGTSGNTGELFF,TGTGCCAGCAGCGTAAAGGGGACTAGCGGGAACACCGGGGAGCTGTTTTTT
.,TRBV7-2,16,TRBJ2-3,TRBD1,CASSFRGPPATDTQYF,TGTGCCAGCAGCTTTAGGGGGCCCCCGGCCACAGATACGCAGTATTTT
few,TRBV19,17,TRBJ2-2,.,CASSSPRDSVGPGELFF,TGTGCCAGTAGTAGCCCCCGGGACTCTGTCGGTCCCGGGGAGCTGTTTTTT
.,TRBV21-1,20,TRBJ1-1,.,CASSKGNPGGQGGLNTEAFF,TGTGCCAGCAGCAAAGGGAACCCAGGGGGGCAGGGGGGATTGAACACTGAAGCTTTCTTT
.,TRBV27,13,TRBJ2-7,.,CASSLQGIHEQYF,TGTGCCAGCAGTTTACAGGGGATCCACGAGCAGTACTTC
.,TRBV4-1,14,TRBJ2-1,TRBD1,CASSLGTGYNEQFF,TGCGCCAGCAGCCTCGGGACAGGGTACAATGAGCAGTTCTTC
.,TRBV5-6,14,TRBJ1-2,.,CASSSGYRQYGYTF,TGTGCCAGCAGCTCAGGATATCGACAGTATGGCTACACCTTC
.,TRBV11-2,14,TRBJ1-4,.,CASSLGGRVEKLFF,TGTGCCAGCAGCTTAGGGGGGCGCGTTGAAAAACTGTTTTTT
.,TRBV4-2,13,TRBJ1-2,.,CASSRVKGEGYTF,TGTGCCAGCAGCCGGGTGAAGGGAGAAGGCTACACCTTC
.,TRBV20-1,14,TRBJ1-2,.,CSASTSGTNYGYTF,TGCAGTGCCAGTACATCCGGGACTAACTATGGCTACACCTTC
few,TRBV2,16,TRBJ2-3,TRBD2,CASTPGWRAGGDTQYF,TGTGCCAGCACACCAGGGTGGCGAGCGGGGGGAGATACGCAGTATTTT
.,TRBV5-1,16,TRBJ2-3,.,CASTHPTPGVGDTQYF,TGCGCCAGCACCCACCCGACCCCGGGGGTTGGAGATACGCAGTATTTT
once,TRBV28,17,TRBJ2-4,TRBD2,CASSETHGGEAKNIQYF,TGTGCCAGCAGTGAGACCCATGGGGGGGAAGCCAAAAACATTCAGTACTTC
.,TRBV15,13,TRBJ1-6,.,CATSSVRNSPLHF,TGTGCCACCAGCAGCGTCCGTAATTCACCCCTCCACTTT